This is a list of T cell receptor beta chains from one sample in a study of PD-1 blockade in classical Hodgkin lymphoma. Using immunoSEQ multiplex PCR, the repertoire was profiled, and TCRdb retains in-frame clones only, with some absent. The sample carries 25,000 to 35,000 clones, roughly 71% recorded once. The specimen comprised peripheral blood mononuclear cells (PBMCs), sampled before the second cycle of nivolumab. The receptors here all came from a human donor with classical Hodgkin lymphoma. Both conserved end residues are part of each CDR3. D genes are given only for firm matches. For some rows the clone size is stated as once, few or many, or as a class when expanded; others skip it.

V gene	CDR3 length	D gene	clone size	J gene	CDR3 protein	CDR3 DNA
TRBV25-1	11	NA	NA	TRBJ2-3	CASSVTDTQYF	TGTGCCAGCAGTGTCACAGATACGCAGTATTTT
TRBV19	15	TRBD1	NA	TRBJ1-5	CASSIVGDSHQPQHF	TGTGCCAGTAGTATAGTAGGGGACAGCCATCAGCCCCAGCATTTT
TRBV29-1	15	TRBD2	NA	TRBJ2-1	CSVERTRSDNNEQFF	TGCAGCGTTGAAAGGACTAGGTCCGATAACAATGAGCAGTTCTTC
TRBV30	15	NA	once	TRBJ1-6	CAWATGGHYNSPLHF	TGTGCCTGGGCCACCGGAGGACACTATAATTCACCCCTCCACTTT
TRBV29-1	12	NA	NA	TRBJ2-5	CSVGRGQETQYF	TGCAGCGTTGGTCGGGGCCAAGAGACCCAGTACTTC
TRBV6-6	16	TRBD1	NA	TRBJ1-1	CASSTDRLGVNTEAFF	TGTGCCAGCAGCACGGACAGGCTGGGAGTGAACACTGAAGCTTTCTTT
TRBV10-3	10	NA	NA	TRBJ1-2	CATGDYGYTF	TGTGCCACCGGGGACTATGGCTACACCTTC
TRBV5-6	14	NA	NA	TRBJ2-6	CASSQVAGANVLTF	TGTGCCAGCAGCCAGGTGGCCGGGGCCAACGTCCTGACTTTC
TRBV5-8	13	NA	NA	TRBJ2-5	CASRTWGTETQYF	TGTGCCAGCCGCACTTGGGGTACGGAGACCCAGTACTTC
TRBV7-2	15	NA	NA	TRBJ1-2	CASILNQGRTYGYTF	TGTGCCAGTATACTCAACCAGGGGCGGACCTATGGCTACACCTTC
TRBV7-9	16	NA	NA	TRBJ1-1	CASSLSMGGYDTEAFF	TGTGCCAGCAGCTTAAGTATGGGGGGATACGACACTGAAGCTTTCTTT